This entry lists 8 T cell receptor beta chains sequenced from one sample in a study of shared clonotypes between healthy human individuals. The assay was immunoSEQ multiplex PCR, and TCRdb's table has in-frame clones only and misses some. The sample yields about 1.1 million clones, roughly 80% seen once. The sample taken for sequencing was memory CD4+ T cells from PBMCs. This sample's subset: CD45RA-negative fraction. These receptors were taken from a man between 18 and 29 years old in good health. Some clones in this sample may be carry-over from other donors' samples.

This chain links TRBV29-1 with TRBJ1-1; D remains unclear. The CDR3 sequence is 14 residues long. V was pared by 2 bases and J by 1 base, with 11 bases between. Germline assignment: CDR1 SQVTM and CDR2 ANQGSEA. For the CDR3, the DNA is TGCAGCGTTGAAACCGGCTCGGGGAACACTGAAGCTTTCTTT. It translates to CSVETGSGNTEAFF.

The chain is built from TRBV30 and TRBJ1-4, with 7 bases aligning to TRBD1. Germline CDR1 reads GTSNPN; CDR2 reads SVGIG (reference sequence). V shed 3 bases and J 10 bases; nucleotides not matched to a gene: 14. CDR3 length equals 15 residues. As DNA, the CDR3 is TGTGCCTGGAGGGGAACGACAGGGCAAGGAGGAAAACTGTTTTTT. Translated, it gives CAWRGTTGQGGKLFF.

The V and J genes are TRBV5-4 and TRBJ2-7; tentative D call: TRBD1 (6 bases). V was pared by 0 bases and J by 2 bases, with 6 bases between. This CDR3 spans 13 amino acids. The germline gives CDR1 SGHNT, CDR2 YYREEE (reference sequence). The CDR3 loop is CASSLGGPYEQYF. The CDR3 coding sequence is TGTGCCAGCAGCTTGGGGGGGCCCTACGAGCAGTACTTC. Filled out from reference TRBV5-4 and TRBJ2-7, the complete variable domain reads ETGVTQSPTHLIKTRGQQVTLRCSSQSGHNTVSWYQQALGQGPQFIFQYYREEENGRGNFPPRFSGLQFPNYSSELNVNALELDDSALYLCASSLGGPYEQYFGPGTRLTVT.

V usage is TRBV19 and J usage is TRBJ1-2; 7 nucleotides agree with TRBD1. Germline V gives CDR1 LNHDA, CDR2 SQIVND (reference sequence). With V trimmed by 8 bases and J by 5 bases, 8 bases remained unmatched. This CDR3 spans 13 amino acids. The CDR3 region has the DNA TGTGCCAGTGGGGACAGCGCCTTTTATGGCTACACCTTC. It is translated as CASGDSAFYGYTF.

This chain connects TRBV4-3 to TRBJ2-4, with 9 nucleotides matching TRBD2. Trimming at V came to 3 bases and at J to 3 bases, leaving 12 bases not matched to a gene. The CDR3 spans 18 residues. Germline lookup yields CDR1 LGHNA and CDR2 YSLEER. The CDR3 DNA is TGCGCCAGCAGCCAGACCTTAGCGGGAGCGCCCGGCAAAAACATTCAGTACTTC. This sequence encodes CASSQTLAGAPGKNIQYF.

V is TRBV28 and J is TRBJ2-1; weak D call: TRBD2 (7 bases). Trimming cost V 5 bases and J 7 bases, with 15 bases left between them. Germline values: CDR1 MDHEN, CDR2 SYDVKM. This CDR3 has 14 amino acids. For the CDR3, the DNA is TGTGCCAGCAGTCCCGCGGGGGCGGGGAATGAGCAGTTCTTC. Translated: CASSPAGAGNEQFF.

This chain links TRBV30 with TRBJ1-2; no clear D gene. This CDR3 is 11 amino acids long. Between the trimmed V and J ends, which lost 5 bases and 4 bases, there was a span of 8 bases. The V gene's germline CDR1 is GTSNPN and CDR2 SVGIG (reference sequence). The CDR3 region has the DNA TGTGCCTGGGCAGCGTCCTATGGCTACACCTTC. Translated, it gives CAWAASYGYTF.

V is TRBV9 and J is TRBJ1-2; D possibly corresponds to TRBD1 (5 bases). V lost 4 bases and J 6 bases, leaving 13 bases between the germline ends. This CDR3 has 13 residues. Germline CDR1 is SGDLS and CDR2 is YYNGEE. The CDR3 loop reads CASSSRGADGYTF. For the CDR3, the DNA is TGTGCCAGCAGCTCCCGCGGGGCCGATGGCTACACCTTC.